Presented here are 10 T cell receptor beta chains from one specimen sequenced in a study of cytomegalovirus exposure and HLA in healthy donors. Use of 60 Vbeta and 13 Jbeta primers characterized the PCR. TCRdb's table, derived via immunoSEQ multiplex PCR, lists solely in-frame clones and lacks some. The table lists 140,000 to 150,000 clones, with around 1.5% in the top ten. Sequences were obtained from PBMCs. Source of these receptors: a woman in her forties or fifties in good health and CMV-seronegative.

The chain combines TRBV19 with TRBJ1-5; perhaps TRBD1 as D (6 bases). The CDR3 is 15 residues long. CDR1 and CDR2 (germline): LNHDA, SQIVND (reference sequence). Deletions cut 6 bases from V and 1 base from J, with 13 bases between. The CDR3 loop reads CASSFGTRSNQPQHF. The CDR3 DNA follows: TGTGCCAGTAGCTTCGGGACAAGAAGCAATCAGCCCCAGCATTTT.

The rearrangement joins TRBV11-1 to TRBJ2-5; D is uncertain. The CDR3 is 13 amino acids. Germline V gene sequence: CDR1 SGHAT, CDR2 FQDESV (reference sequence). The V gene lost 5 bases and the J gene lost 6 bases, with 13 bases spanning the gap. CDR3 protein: CASSPRFVKTQYF. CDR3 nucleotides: TGTGCCAGCAGCCCCCGGTTTGTAAAGACCCAGTACTTC.

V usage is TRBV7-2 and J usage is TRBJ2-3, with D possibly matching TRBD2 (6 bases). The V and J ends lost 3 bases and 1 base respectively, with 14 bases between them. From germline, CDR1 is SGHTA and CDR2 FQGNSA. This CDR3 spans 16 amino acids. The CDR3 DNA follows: TGTGCCAGCAGCTTGGGTGCGGCGGGGCGCACAGATACGCAGTATTTT. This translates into CASSLGAAGRTDTQYF.

CDR3 sequence reads: CASSEWGRREKLFF. The CDR3 bases are TGTGCCAGCAGTGAATGGGGGCGTCGGGAAAAACTGTTTTTT. The gene calls are TRBV6-1 and TRBJ1-4; D possibly corresponds to TRBD1 (6 bases). The CDR3 has 14 residues. Germline CDR1 is MNHNS and CDR2 is SASEGT. V was clipped by 2 bases and J by 8 bases, with 12 bases between them.

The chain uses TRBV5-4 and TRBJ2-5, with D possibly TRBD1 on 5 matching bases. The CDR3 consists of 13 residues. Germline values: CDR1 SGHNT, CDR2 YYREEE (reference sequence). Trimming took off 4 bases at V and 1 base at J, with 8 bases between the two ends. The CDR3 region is CASSLDSQETQYF. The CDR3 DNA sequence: TGTGCCAGCAGCCTAGACAGCCAAGAGACCCAGTACTTC.

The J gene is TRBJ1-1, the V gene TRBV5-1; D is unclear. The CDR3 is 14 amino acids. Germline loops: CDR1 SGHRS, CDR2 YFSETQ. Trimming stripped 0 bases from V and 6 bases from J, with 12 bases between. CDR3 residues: CASSLGRVEAEAFF. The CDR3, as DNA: TGCGCCAGCAGCTTGGGAAGGGTGGAGGCTGAAGCTTTCTTT.

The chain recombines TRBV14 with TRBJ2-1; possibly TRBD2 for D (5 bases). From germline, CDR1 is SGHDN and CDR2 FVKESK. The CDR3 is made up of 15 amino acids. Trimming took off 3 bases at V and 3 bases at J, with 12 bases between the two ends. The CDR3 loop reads CASSQARAGYNEQFF. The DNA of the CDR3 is TGTGCCAGCAGCCAGGCCCGGGCGGGCTACAATGAGCAGTTCTTC.

The CDR3 loop is CASSISWTSLDEQYF. CDR3 sequence (DNA): TGTGCCAGTAGTATCTCTTGGACTAGTCTTGACGAGCAGTACTTC. This chain joins TRBV19 and TRBJ2-7, with TRBD2 matching 7 bases. V was pared by 3 bases and J by 5 bases, with 10 bases of the junction left unmatched. Germline V CDR1 and CDR2: LNHDA, SQIVND (reference sequence). The CDR3 has 15 amino acids.

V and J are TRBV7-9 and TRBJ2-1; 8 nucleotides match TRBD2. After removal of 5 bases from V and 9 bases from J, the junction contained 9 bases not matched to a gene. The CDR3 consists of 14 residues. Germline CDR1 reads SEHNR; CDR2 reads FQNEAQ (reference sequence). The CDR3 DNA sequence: TGTGCCAGCAGCCCTTTAGCGGGGAAGGGTGAGCAGTTCTTC. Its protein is CASSPLAGKGEQFF.

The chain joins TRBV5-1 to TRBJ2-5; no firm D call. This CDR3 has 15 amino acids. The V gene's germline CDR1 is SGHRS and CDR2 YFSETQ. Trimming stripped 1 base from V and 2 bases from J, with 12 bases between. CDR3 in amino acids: CASSLLGTEQETQYF. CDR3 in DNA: TGCGCCAGCAGCTTGTTAGGAACAGAACAAGAGACCCAGTACTTC.